This TCR beta chain originates from a study of T cells in narcolepsy. The germline V gene encodes CDR1 SGHTA and CDR2 FQGNSA. The CDR3 is 11 amino acids. V dropped 3 bases and J dropped 10 bases, with 9 bases sitting between them. TCRdb keeps only in-frame clones here, not all; method: immunoSEQ multiplex PCR. The sample holds tens of thousands of clones, approximately 84% seen once. The gene calls are TRBV7-2 and TRBJ1-1, with D tentatively TRBD1 (5 bases). Sequencing was performed on memory (CD45RA-) CD4+ T cells from blood. The TCR sequence derives from a human donor in good health. CDR3 coding DNA: TGTGCCAGCAGCTTGGGGCAGGGAGCTTTCTTT. It is translated as CASSLGQGAFF. Full variable domain (outside the CDR3, taken from reference TRBV7-2 and TRBJ1-1): GAGVSQSPSNKVTEKGKDVELRCDPISGHTALYWYRQSLGQGLEFLIYFQGNSAPDKSGLPSDRFSAERTGGSVSTLTIQRTQQEDSAVYLCASSLGQGAFFGQGTRLTVV.